The clone carrying this T cell receptor (beta chain) has a count of ten or more. Its antigen remains unknown. These data come from a study of CD8 T cells in ankylosing spondylitis. Notes on the study in general: Blood from ankylosing spondylitis patients appeared to carry a characteristic roughly 8-variant TCR beta motif.

MiXCR, run by TCRdb on the 5' RACE reads, gives a single entry per CDR3 protein. Of roughly 190,000 distinct CDR3 sequences detected, around 13% appear once; the ten largest clones hold 16%. Looked up from germline, CDR1 is ENHRY and CDR2 is SYGVKD. The CDR3 covers 12 residues. V dropped 2 bases and J dropped 10 bases, with 9 bases sitting between them. The chain couples TRBV10-3 to TRBJ2-1; TRBD1 might be the D (5 bases). The sample was blood, either unsorted or a sorted T cell fraction (not recorded which). The clonotype was recovered from a male donor with ankylosing spondylitis or in good health (not recorded which). The CDR3 protein is CAISEGADEQFF. CDR3 nucleotides: TGTGCCATCAGTGAGGGGGCCGACGAGCAGTTCTTC.